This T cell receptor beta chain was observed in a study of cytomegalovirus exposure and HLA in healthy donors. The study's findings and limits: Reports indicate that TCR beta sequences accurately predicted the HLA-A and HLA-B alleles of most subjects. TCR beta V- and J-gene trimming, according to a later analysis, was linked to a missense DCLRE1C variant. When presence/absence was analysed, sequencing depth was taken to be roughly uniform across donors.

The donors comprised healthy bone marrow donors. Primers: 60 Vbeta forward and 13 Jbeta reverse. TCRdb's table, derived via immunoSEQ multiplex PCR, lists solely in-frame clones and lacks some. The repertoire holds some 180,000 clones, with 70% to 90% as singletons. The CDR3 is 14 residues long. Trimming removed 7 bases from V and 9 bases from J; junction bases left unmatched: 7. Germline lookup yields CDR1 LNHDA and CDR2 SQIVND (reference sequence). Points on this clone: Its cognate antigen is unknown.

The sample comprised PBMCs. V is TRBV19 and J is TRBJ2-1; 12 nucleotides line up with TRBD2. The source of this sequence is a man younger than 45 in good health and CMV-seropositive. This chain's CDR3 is CASIRTSGTGEQFF. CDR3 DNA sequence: TGTGCCAGTATTCGGACTAGCGGGACGGGTGAGCAGTTCTTC.